Sequencing of this T cell receptor beta chain was carried out in a study of STAT5B mutations in CD4+ large granular lymphocyte leukemia. The study's findings and limits: Patient cell sources varied; roughly six CD4-sorted samples entered the clonality comparison.

On this clone itself: Its target is unknown.

Generated by immunoSEQ multiplex PCR, the TCRdb table keeps only in-frame clones and is missing some. The sample has about 8,200 clones; roughly 89% are singletons. Sequenced material: PBMCs. This TCR derives from a woman aged 70-85 years with CD4+ T-cell large granular lymphocyte leukemia.

The CDR3 coding sequence is TGTGCCAGCAGCCTCCGCCGGGACAGGGCCTACGAGCAGTACTTC. Translation: CASSLRRDRAYEQYF. The V call is TRBV7-8, the J call TRBJ2-7; 9 positions match TRBD1. The CDR3 runs 15 residues. In germline, CDR1 is SGHVS, CDR2 FQNEAQ. V dropped 5 bases and J dropped 2; count of bases not matched to a gene: 7. Full variable domain (remainder filled in from reference TRBV7-8 and TRBJ2-7): GAGVSQSPRYKVAKRGQDVALRCDPISGHVSLFWYQQALGQGPEFLTYFQNEAQLDKSGLPSDRFFAERPEGSVSTLKIQRTQQEDSAVYLCASSLRRDRAYEQYFGPGTRLTVT.